This TCR beta chain was retrieved from a study of blood T cell repertoires in COVID-19. As for the study in general: Spain, Italy and the United States supplied samples that represented acute and convalescent COVID-19. T cells, B-cell-depleted T cells, or PBMCs provided the cDNA or gDNA that served as material.

As processed by the authors: Estimated nucleated cell counts came from reference gene primer amplification. The method was immunoSEQ multiplex PCR; TCRdb's version includes in-frame clones alone and lacks a portion of them. V and J calls and clone size are given by that table; D and trimming were obtained from the DNA. The sample shows about 160,000 clones, 90% of them seen only once. The germline V gene has CDR1 LNHDA and CDR2 SQIVND (reference sequence). Trimming took 4 bases from V and 2 from J; bases not matched to a gene: 3. This CDR3 is built from 15 residues. The receptor was derived from a man between 60 and 75 years old with active or convalescent COVID-19. The sample consisted of peripheral blood. The genes are TRBV19 and TRBJ2-1, with 9 bases lining up with TRBD2. For the CDR3, the DNA is TGTGCCAGTAGTACGGCGGGAGGGCCCTACAATGAGCAGTTCTTC. It codes for CASSTAGGPYNEQFF.